The clone carrying this T cell receptor beta chain was recorded only once. This sample was included in a study of blood T cell repertoires in COVID-19. The overall study: T cells, B-cell-depleted T cells, or PBMCs provided the cDNA or gDNA that served as material.

In germline, CDR1 is SGDLS, CDR2 YYNGEE. The CDR3 length is 15 residues. Trimming cost V 4 bases and J 2 bases; bases outside gene matches: 6. Produced via immunoSEQ multiplex PCR; TCRdb's table is partial and in-frame only. The sample lists about 210,000 clones; roughly 87% were seen once. This sequence joins TRBV9 and TRBJ2-1, with TRBD2 matching 7 bases. The sample comprised PBMCs or T cells enriched from blood (not recorded which). This clonotype was obtained from a man aged 18 to 30 with acute COVID-19. The CDR3 region is CASSLSSGTYNEQFF. Written as DNA, the CDR3 is TGTGCCAGCAGCTTATCTAGCGGAACCTACAATGAGCAGTTCTTC. The variable domain in full, with the rest retrieved from reference TRBV9 and TRBJ2-1, is DSGVTQTPKHLITATGQRVTLRCSPRSGDLSVYWYQQSLDQGLQFLIQYYNGEERAKGNILERFSAQQFPDLHSELNLSSLELGDSALYFCASSLSSGTYNEQFFGPGTRLTVL.